This TCR beta chain was identified in a study of regulatory T cells in long-lasting Graves disease. On the study more broadly: The study counted Graves' disease as persistent given over 5 years of antithyroid drugs and positive TSH receptor antibodies. Study findings and constraints: Persistent Graves' patients showed less TCR diversity than newly diagnosed ones. Newly diagnosed disease favored TRBV20-1 and TRBJ2-1 over persistent disease.

Looked up from germline, CDR1 is MDHEN and CDR2 is SYDVKM. The CDR3 contains 16 residues. Trimming took 7 bases from V and 7 from J; bases not matched to a gene: 16. Researchers made TCR beta libraries by using iRepertoire HTBI primers and running Arm-PCR on CDR3 regions. TCRdb reprocessed the multiplex PCR reads with MiXCR, giving one entry per CDR3 protein. The sample has about 430,000 distinct CDR3 sequences, 21% seen once. Points on this clonotype: Its antigen is not known.

Sample time point: persistent/refractory GD, antithyroid drugs over 5 years with positive TRAb. PBMCs provided the RNA from which the TCR library was made. Diagnosis followed American Thyroid Association guidelines for Graves' disease. The sequence was collected from a female donor with Graves disease. This chain links TRBV28 with TRBJ2-1; the match to TRBD2 covers 7 bases. Sequenced material: peripheral blood mononuclear cells (PBMCs), taken when the disease was refractory, from a patient treated with antithyroid drugs. CDR3 nucleotide sequence: TGTGCCAGCACCACGTGGAGCGGGAAGGTGGGAAATGAGCAGTTCTTC. This gives the protein CASTTWSGKVGNEQFF.